The clone carrying this TCR beta chain was detected a few times. The antigen remains unidentified. J lost 6 bases, V lost 7 bases, and 9 bases had no gene match. The CDR3 runs 14 residues. The germline V gene has CDR1 SGDLS and CDR2 YYNGEE. This record belongs to a study of T cells after yellow fever vaccination. Findings of the study overall: Clones from primary vaccination mostly reappeared after the booster (96% CD4, just over 85% CD8). FACS-sorted repertoires might harbor abundant contaminating clonotypes from the bulk population.

One entry per CDR3 protein results from TCRdb running MiXCR on the 5' RACE reads. The data contain 300,000 to 400,000 distinct CDR3 sequences, roughly 8.7% of them singletons. This chain uses TRBV9 with TRBJ1-5; 8 bases map to TRBD1. This clonotype was obtained from a man aged 18 to 30 who received the YFV17D yellow fever vaccine. The sequenced sample was PBMCs, obtained on the day of the first yellow fever vaccination. This chain's CDR3 is CASLWRQGLQPQHF. DNA for the CDR3: TGTGCCAGCCTGTGGAGACAGGGGCTTCAGCCCCAGCATTTT.